This T cell receptor (beta chain) was identified during a study of blood T cell repertoires in COVID-19. Turning to the study itself: Some COVID-19 samples were acute and others convalescent; all came from the United States, Italy and Spain. Sample material is recorded as cDNA or gDNA derived from T cells, B-cell-depleted T cells, or PBMCs.

This CDR3 has 15 residues. Germline CDR1 reads MNHEY; CDR2 reads SVGEGT. Trimming stripped 4 bases from V and 0 bases from J, with 9 bases between. Original processing notes: By means of reference gene primer amplification, nucleated cell counts were estimated. Using immunoSEQ multiplex PCR, the repertoire was profiled, and TCRdb retains in-frame clones only, with some absent. V and J calls and clone size come straight from that table; D and trimming were deduced from the DNA. The sample records under 250,000 clones, around 78% being singletons. The chain uses TRBV6-2 or TRBV6-3 and TRBJ2-2, with a tentative D call TRBD1 (5 bases). This sequence originates from a woman in her seventies with active or convalescent COVID-19. Sequenced: peripheral blood. The CDR3 sequence: CASSSHRPNTGELFF. The CDR3 bases are TGTGCCAGCAGTTCCCACAGGCCGAACACCGGGGAGCTGTTTTTT.